This T cell receptor (beta chain) emerged from a study of control samples from healthy donors and cancer patients. Generated by immunoSEQ multiplex PCR, the TCRdb table keeps only in-frame clones and is missing some. The sample has approximately 76,000 clones, around 80% seen once. The receptor was isolated from a man between 60 and 70 years old with head and neck cancer. The sample was PBMCs.

DNA for the CDR3: TGTGCCAGCAGTGAAGGGGGTAGGGCAGGAAACTCCTACGAGCAGTACTTC. This encodes CASSEGGRAGNSYEQYF. This sequence joins TRBV6-1 and TRBJ2-7; no clear D gene. The CDR3 totals 17 residues. The ends were cut back, 1 base at V and 0 bases at J, with 16 bases in the middle. The V gene's germline CDR1 is MNHNS and CDR2 SASEGT.